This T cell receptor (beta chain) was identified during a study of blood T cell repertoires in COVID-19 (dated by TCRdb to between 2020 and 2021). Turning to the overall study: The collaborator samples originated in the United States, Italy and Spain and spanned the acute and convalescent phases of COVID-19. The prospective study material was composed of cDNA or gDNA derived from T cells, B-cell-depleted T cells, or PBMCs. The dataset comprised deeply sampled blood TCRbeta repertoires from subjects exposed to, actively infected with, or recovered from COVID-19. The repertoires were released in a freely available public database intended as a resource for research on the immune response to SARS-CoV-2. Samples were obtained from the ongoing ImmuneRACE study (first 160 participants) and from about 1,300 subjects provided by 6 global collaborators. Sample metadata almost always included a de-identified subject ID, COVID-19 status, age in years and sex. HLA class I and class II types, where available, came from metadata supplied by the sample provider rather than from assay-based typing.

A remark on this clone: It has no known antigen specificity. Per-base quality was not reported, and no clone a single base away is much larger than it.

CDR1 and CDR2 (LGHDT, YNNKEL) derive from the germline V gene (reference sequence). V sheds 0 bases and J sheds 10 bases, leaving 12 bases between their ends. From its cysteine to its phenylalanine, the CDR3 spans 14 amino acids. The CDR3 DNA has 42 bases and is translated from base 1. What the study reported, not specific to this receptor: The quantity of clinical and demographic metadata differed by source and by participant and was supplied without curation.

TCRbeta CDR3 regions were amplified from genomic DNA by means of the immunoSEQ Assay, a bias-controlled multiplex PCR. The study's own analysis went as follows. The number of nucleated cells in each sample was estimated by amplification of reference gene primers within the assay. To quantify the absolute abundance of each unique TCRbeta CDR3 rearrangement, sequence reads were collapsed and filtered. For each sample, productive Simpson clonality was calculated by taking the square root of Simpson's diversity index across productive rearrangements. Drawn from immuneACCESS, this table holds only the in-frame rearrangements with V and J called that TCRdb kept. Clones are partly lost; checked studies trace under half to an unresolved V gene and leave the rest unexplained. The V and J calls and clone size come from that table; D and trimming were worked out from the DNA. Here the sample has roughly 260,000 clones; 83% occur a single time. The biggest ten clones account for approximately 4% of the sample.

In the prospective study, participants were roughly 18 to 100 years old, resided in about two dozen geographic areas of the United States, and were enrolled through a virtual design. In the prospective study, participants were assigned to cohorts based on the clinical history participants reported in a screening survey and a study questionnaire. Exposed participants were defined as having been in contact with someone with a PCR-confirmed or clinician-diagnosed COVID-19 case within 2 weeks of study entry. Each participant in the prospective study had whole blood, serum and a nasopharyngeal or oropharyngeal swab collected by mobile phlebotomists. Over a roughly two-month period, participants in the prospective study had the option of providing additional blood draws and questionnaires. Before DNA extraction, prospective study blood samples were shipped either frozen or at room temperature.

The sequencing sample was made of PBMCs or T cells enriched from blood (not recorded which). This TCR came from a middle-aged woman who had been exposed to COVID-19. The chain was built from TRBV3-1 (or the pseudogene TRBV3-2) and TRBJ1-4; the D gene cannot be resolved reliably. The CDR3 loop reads CASSQEQSSGKLFF. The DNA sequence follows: TGTGCCAGCAGCCAAGAACAGAGTTCAGGAAAACTGTTTTTT.